The clone carrying this T cell receptor (beta chain) was observed a handful of times. As yet, its antigen is unknown. V lost 0 bases and J lost 3; bases outside the gene matches: 3. The CDR3 has 15 residues. Per the germline V gene, CDR1 is SGDLS and CDR2 is YYNGEE. Caucasian individuals from Russia who were healthy and aged about 6 to 95 acted as donors. The sample comes from a study of blood T cells in healthy people across ages. Study-level results: It was the long-lived donors that had more naive CD4+ cells and higher diversity than aged donors. Roughly linearly, TCR beta diversity per million T cells fell as age increased.

Next came a second PCR, run for about 6 to 12 cycles, which used a sample-barcoded 5' primer along with a J-beta primer mix. Researchers report that a template-switch adaptor with 12 random nucleotides tagged each cDNA molecule. Each CDR3 protein is one row after TCRdb ran MiXCR on the 5' RACE reads. The sample has 1.5 million to 2 million distinct CDR3 sequences; approximately 50% are singletons. The receptor was derived from a woman in her thirties or forties in good health. Sequenced material: blood. The V call is TRBV9, the J call TRBJ2-5; 9 nucleotides agree with TRBD1. The CDR3 sequence is CASSVEDRGKETQYF. DNA for the CDR3: TGTGCCAGCAGCGTAGAGGACAGGGGAAAAGAGACCCAGTACTTC.